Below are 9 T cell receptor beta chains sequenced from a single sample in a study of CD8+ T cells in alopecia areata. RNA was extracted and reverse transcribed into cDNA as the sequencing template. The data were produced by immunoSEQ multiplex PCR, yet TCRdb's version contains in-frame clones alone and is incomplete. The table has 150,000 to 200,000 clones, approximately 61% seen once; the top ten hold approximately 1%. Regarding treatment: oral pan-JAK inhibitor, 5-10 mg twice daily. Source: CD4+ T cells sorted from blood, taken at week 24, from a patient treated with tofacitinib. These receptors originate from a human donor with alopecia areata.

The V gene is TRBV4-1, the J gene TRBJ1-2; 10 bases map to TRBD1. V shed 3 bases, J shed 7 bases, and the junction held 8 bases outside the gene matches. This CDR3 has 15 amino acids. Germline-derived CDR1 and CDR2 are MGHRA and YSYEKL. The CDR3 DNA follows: TGCGCCAGCAGCCAGGACAGGGGGGCCATTTTTGGCTACACCTTC. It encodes CASSQDRGAIFGYTF.

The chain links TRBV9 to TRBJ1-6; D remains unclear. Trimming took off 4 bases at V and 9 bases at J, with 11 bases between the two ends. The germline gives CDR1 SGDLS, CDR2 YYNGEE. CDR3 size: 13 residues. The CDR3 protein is CASSPSTVSPLHF. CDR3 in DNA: TGTGCCAGCAGCCCCTCGACTGTTTCACCCCTCCACTTT.

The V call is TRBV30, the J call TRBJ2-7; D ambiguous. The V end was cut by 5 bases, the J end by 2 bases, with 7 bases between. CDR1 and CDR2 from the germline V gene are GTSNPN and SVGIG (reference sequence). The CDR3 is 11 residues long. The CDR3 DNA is TGTGCCTGGGGCAGAGCCTACGAGCAGTACTTC. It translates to CAWGRAYEQYF.

The CDR3 DNA is TGTGCCAGCAGTGAACAGGGGGCGCGTGGCAATCAGCCCCAGCATTTT. As protein: CASSEQGARGNQPQHF. The chain has TRBV27 and TRBJ1-5, with 9 bases that match TRBD1. The germline V gene has CDR1 MNHEY and CDR2 SMNVEV (reference sequence). After removal of 5 bases from V and 2 bases from J, the junction contained 7 bases not matched to a gene. There are 16 residues in the CDR3.

The CDR3 region has the DNA TGTGCCTGGAGGCTGAGGACAGCAACTAATGAAAAACTGTTTTTT. It translates to CAWRLRTATNEKLFF. This sequence joins TRBV30 and TRBJ1-4, with a tentative D call TRBD1 (6 bases). There are 15 residues in the CDR3. Trimming pared 3 bases from V and 0 bases from J, leaving 11 bases between. Germline V gene data show CDR1 as GTSNPN and CDR2 as SVGIG (reference sequence).

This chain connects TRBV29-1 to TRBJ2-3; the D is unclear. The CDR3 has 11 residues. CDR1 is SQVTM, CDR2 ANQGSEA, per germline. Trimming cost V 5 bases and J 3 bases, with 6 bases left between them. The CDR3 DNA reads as TGCAGCGTTAGGGAAACAGATACGCAGTATTTT. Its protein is CSVRETDTQYF.

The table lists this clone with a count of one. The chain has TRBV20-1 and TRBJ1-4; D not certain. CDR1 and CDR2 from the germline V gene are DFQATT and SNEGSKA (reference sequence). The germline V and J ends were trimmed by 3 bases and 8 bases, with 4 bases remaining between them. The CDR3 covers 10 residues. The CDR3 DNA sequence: TGCAGTGCTAGGGAGGAAAAACTGTTTTTT. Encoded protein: CSAREEKLFF.

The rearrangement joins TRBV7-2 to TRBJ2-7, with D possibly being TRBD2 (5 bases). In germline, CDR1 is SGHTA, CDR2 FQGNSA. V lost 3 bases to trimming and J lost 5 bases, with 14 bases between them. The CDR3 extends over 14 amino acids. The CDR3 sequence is CASSLRRGIHEQYF. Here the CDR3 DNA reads TGTGCCAGCAGCTTGCGTCGGGGAATCCACGAGCAGTACTTC. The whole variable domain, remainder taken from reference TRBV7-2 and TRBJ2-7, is GAGVSQSPSNKVTEKGKDVELRCDPISGHTALYWYRQSLGQGLEFLIYFQGNSAPDKSGLPSDRFSAERTGGSVSTLTIQRTQQEDSAVYLCASSLRRGIHEQYFGPGTRLTVT.

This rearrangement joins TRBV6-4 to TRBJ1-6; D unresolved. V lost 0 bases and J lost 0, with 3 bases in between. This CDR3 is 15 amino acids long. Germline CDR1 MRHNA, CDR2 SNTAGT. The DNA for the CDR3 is TGTGCCAGCAGTGACTCGTTCTCCTATAATTCACCCCTCCACTTT. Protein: CASSDSFSYNSPLHF.